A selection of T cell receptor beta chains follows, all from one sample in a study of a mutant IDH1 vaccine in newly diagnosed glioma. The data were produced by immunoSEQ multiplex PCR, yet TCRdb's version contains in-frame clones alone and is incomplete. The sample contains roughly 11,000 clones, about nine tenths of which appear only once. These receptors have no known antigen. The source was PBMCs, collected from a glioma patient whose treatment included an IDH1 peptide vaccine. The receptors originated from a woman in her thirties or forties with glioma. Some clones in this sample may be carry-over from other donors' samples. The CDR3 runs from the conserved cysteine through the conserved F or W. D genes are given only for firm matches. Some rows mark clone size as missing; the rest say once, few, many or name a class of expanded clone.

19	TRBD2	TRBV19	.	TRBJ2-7	TGTGCCAGTAGTATCGATGGCGTAGCGGGAGGGGTGCTTGTCGGCGAGCAGTACTTC	CASSIDGVAGGVLVGEQYF
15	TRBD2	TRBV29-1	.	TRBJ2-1	TGCAGCGTGACTTGGGGACTAGCGGGGGGCAATGAGCAGTTCTTC	CSVTWGLAGGNEQFF
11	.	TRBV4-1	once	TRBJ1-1	TGCGCCAGCGGGCAGGGGTCCGTAGCTTTCTTT	CASGQGSVAFF
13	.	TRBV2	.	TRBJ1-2	TGTGCCAGCAGGGGGGGGACCAACTATGGCTACACCTTC	CASRGGTNYGYTF
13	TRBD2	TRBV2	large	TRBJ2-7	TGTGCCAGCAATTTGGCTAGCGGCTACGAGCAGTACTTC	CASNLASGYEQYF
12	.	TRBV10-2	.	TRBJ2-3	TGCGCCAGCAGGCAGGGCACAGATACGCAGTATTTT	CASRQGTDTQYF
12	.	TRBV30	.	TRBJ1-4	TGTGCCTGGAGCTTGCATAATGAAAAACTGTTTTTT	CAWSLHNEKLFF
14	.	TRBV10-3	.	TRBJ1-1	TGTGCCATCAGTGACGGAGGGTTTAACACTGAAGCTTTCTTT	CAISDGGFNTEAFF
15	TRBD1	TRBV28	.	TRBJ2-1	TGTGCCAGCACCCCGGACAGGACTTTGTACAATGAGCAGTTCTTC	CASTPDRTLYNEQFF
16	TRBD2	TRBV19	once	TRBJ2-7	TGTGCCAGTAGTTCTACTAGCGGGATTCCCTCCTACGAGCAGTACTTC	CASSSTSGIPSYEQYF
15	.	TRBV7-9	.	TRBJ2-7	TGTGCCAGCAGCCCCGGTCAGGACGGCTCCTACGAGCAGTACTTC	CASSPGQDGSYEQYF
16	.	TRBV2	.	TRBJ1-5	TGTGCCAGCAGTCGGCCGGGAGGCCCCTCCGATCAGCCCCAGCATTTT	CASSRPGGPSDQPQHF
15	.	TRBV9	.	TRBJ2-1	TGTGCCAGCAGCCCCGACACCCGCTCCTACAATGAGCAGTTCTTC	CASSPDTRSYNEQFF
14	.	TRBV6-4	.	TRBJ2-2	TGTGCCAGCAGTCCCGGTCCGGACACCGGGGAGCTGTTTTTT	CASSPGPDTGELFF
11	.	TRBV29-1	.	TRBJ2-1	TGCAGCGTTCTGGATGGAGAGGAGCAGTTCTTC	CSVLDGEEQFF
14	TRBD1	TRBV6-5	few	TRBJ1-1	TGTGCCAGCAGGACAGGGGGGATGAACACTGAAGCTTTCTTT	CASRTGGMNTEAFF
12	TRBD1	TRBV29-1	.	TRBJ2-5	TGCAGCGTTTCTCGGGACAGAGAGACCCAGTACTTC	CSVSRDRETQYF
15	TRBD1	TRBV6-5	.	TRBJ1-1	TGTGCCAGCAGAGGGGACAGGGATATGAACACTGAAGCTTTCTTT	CASRGDRDMNTEAFF
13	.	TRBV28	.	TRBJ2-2	TGTGCCGGGGGAGAGACGAACACCGGGGAGCTGTTTTTT	CAGGETNTGELFF
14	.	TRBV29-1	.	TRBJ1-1	TGCAGCGTTGACGGGCCGGGGGGGAACACTGAAGCTTTCTTT	CSVDGPGGNTEAFF
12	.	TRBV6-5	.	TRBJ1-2	TGTGCCAGCAGTCAGGGCATGTATGGCTACACCTTC	CASSQGMYGYTF
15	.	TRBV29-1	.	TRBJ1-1	TGCAGCGTTCCGGCACGGGGGCCTCTGAACACTGAAGCTTTCTTT	CSVPARGPLNTEAFF
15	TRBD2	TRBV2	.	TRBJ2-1	TGTGCCAGCACGGAGCGGGAAGGCTCCTACAATGAGCAGTTCTTC	CASTEREGSYNEQFF
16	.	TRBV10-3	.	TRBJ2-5	TGTGCCATCAGCGCGAGGAGGGGGCTCAACCAAGAGACCCAGTACTTC	CAISARRGLNQETQYF
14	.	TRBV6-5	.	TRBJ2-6	TGTGCCAGCAGTCTCGATCCCGGGGCCAACGTCCTGACTTTC	CASSLDPGANVLTF
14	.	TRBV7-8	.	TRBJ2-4	TGTGCCAGCAGCTCTCGAACCCGGGGAAACATTCAGTACTTC	CASSSRTRGNIQYF
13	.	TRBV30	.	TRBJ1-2	TGTGCCTGGAGAGCCCAGGACGGCTATGGCTACACCTTC	CAWRAQDGYGYTF
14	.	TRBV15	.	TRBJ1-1	TGTGCCACCAGCAGAGGATGGGACCGTGGAGGAGCTTTCTTT	CATSRGWDRGGAFF
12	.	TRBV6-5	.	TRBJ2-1	TGTGCCAGCAGCGACAGATACAATGAGCAGTTCTTC	CASSDRYNEQFF
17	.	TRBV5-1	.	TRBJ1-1	TGCGCCAGCAGCTTGGGGGGTGCGGACACCATGAACGCTGAAGCTTTCTTT	CASSLGGADTMNAEAFF
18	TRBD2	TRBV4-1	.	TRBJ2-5	TGCGCCAGCAGCCTAGGACGGGCTAGCGGGAGAAGTAAAGAGACCCAGTACTTC	CASSLGRASGRSKETQYF
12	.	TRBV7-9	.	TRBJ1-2	TGTGCCAGCAGCTTAGCAGGGAATGGCTACACCTTC	CASSLAGNGYTF
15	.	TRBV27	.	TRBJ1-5	TGTGCCAGCAGTGCCTCGGGACATAGCAATCAGCCCCAGCATTTT	CASSASGHSNQPQHF
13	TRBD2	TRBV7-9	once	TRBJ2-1	TGTGCCAGTGGACTAGCGGGAGGGAATGAGCAGTTCTTC	CASGLAGGNEQFF
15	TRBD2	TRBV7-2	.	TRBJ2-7	TGTGCCAGCAGCTTCTACCCGGGGGGGGCCTACGAGCAGTACTTC	CASSFYPGGAYEQYF
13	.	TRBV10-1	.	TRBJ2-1	TGCGCCAGCAGTGAGGGGGGAAACAATGAGCAGTTCTTC	CASSEGGNNEQFF
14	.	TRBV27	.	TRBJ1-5	TGTGCCAGCAGCTCCCGACAGGCTTATCAGCCCCAGCATTTT	CASSSRQAYQPQHF
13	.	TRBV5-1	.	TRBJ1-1	TGCGCCAGCAGCCCCCTTCCGAACACTGAAGCTTTCTTT	CASSPLPNTEAFF
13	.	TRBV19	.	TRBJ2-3	TGTGCCAGTAGGCCGACAAGCACAGATACGCAGTATTTT	CASRPTSTDTQYF
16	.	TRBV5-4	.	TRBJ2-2	TGTGCCAGCAGCTTAGGATTCGCCCCGAACACCGGGGAGCTGTTTTTT	CASSLGFAPNTGELFF
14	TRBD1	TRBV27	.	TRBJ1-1	TGTGCCAGCAGCGAGCAGGGGGGTTACACTGAAGCTTTCTTT	CASSEQGGYTEAFF
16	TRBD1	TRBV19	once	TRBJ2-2	TGTGCCAGTAGTACCTCTCGGACAGGGAACACCGGGGAGCTGTTTTTT	CASSTSRTGNTGELFF
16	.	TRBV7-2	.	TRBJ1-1	TGTGCCAGCAGCTTAGGGCCTATCCGCATGAACACTGAAGCTTTCTTT	CASSLGPIRMNTEAFF
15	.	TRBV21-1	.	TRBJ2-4	TGTGCCAGCAGCGTACTGGGACGGAGGAAAAACATTCAGTACTTC	CASSVLGRRKNIQYF
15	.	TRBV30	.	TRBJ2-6	TGTGCCTGGAGTCCCTCCCGAGGTGGGGCCAACGTCCTGACTTTC	CAWSPSRGGANVLTF
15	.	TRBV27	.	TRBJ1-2	TGTGCCAGCAGGCCCAGCGGGGGGGGGCCCCATGGCTACACCTTC	CASRPSGGGPHGYTF